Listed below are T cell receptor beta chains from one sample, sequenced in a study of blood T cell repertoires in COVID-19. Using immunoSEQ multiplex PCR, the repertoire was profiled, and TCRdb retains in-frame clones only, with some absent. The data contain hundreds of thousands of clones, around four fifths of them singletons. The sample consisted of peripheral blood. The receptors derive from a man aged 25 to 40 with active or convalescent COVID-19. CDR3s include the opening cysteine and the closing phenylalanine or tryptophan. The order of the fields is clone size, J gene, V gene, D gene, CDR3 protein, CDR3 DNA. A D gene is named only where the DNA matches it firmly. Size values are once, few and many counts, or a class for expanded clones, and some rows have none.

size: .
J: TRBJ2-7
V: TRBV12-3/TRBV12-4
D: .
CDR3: CASSLHQTYEQYF
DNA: TGTGCCAGCAGTTTACATCAGACCTACGAGCAGTACTTC

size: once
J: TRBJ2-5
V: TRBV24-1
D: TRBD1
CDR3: CATSDAGTGETQYF
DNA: TGTGCCACCAGTGATGCCGGGACAGGAGAGACCCAGTACTTC

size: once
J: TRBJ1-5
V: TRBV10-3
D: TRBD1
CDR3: CAIKQGAGQPQHF
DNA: TGTGCCATCAAACAGGGGGCTGGTCAGCCCCAGCATTTT

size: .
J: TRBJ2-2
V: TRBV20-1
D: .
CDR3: CSVQGGGELFF
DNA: TGCAGTGTTCAAGGAGGCGGGGAGCTGTTTTTT

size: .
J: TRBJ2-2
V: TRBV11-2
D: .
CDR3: CASSLRGPGANTGELFF
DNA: TGTGCCAGCAGCTTACGAGGTCCGGGTGCGAACACCGGGGAGCTGTTTTTT

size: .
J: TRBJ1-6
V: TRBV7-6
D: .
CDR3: CASRGEGDSPLHF
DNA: TGTGCCAGCAGAGGGGAGGGTGATTCACCCCTCCACTTT

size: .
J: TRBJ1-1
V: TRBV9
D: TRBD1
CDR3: CASSADRVNTEAFF
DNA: TGTGCCAGCAGCGCGGACAGGGTGAACACTGAAGCTTTCTTT

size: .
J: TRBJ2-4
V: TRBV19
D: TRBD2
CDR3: CATPRVGRAKNIQYF
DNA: TGTGCCACCCCTCGGGTCGGGAGGGCCAAAAACATTCAGTACTTC

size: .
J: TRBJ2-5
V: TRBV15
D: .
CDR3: CATSRDPGVQETQYF
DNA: TGTGCCACCAGCAGAGATCCCGGGGTCCAAGAGACCCAGTACTTC

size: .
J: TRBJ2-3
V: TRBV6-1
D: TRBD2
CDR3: CASSEGSSGDGDTQYF
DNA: TGTGCCAGCAGTGAGGGGTCTAGCGGGGATGGAGATACGCAGTATTTT

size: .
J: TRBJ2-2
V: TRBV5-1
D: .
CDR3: CASSYSLPGELFF
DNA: TGCGCCAGCAGTTATAGTCTACCCGGGGAGCTGTTTTTT

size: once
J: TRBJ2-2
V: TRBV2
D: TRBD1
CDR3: CASRNIQGVGELFF
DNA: TGTGCCAGCAGGAACATCCAGGGGGTCGGGGAGCTGTTTTTT

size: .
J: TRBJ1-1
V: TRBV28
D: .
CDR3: CASSLGGAGGTEAFF
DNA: TGTGCCAGCAGTTTAGGGGGGGCAGGAGGTACTGAAGCTTTCTTT

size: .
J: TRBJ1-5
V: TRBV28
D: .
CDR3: CASTPPREDQPQHF
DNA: TGTGCCAGCACACCCCCCAGGGAGGATCAGCCCCAGCATTTT

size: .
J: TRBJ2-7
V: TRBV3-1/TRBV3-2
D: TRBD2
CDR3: CASSQTSASYEQYF
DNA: TGTGCCAGCAGCCAGACTAGCGCCTCCTACGAGCAGTACTTC

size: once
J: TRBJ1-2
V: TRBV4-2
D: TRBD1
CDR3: CASSQATDRGPNYGYTF
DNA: TGTGCCAGCAGCCAAGCTACCGACAGGGGACCCAACTATGGCTACACCTTC

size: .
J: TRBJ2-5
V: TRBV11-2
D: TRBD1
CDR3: CASSLGGRGETQYF
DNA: TGTGCCAGCAGCTTAGGGGGCAGGGGGGAGACCCAGTACTTC

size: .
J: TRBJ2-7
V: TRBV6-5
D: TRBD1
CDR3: CASSSPSTGGPYEQYF
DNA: TGTGCCAGCAGTTCCCCCTCGACAGGGGGACCCTACGAGCAGTACTTC

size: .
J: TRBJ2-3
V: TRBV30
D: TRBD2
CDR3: CAWSLAGGGTDTQYF
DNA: TGTGCCTGGAGTCTAGCGGGGGGTGGGACTGATACGCAGTATTTT

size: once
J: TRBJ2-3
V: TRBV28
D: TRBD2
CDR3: CASRRGGPSTDTQYF
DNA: TGTGCCAGCAGACGCGGGGGGCCTAGCACAGATACGCAGTATTTT

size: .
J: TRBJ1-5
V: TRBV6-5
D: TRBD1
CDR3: CASSKTGGYFPQHF
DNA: TGTGCCAGCAGCAAGACAGGGGGATATTTTCCCCAGCATTTT

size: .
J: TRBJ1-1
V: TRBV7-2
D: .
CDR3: CASSLSAGANTEAFF
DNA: TGTGCCAGCAGCTTAAGCGCAGGGGCGAACACTGAAGCTTTCTTT

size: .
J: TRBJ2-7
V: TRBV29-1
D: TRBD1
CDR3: CSALPVTGTGLYEQYF
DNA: TGCAGCGCCCTGCCCGTAACCGGGACAGGCCTCTACGAGCAGTACTTC

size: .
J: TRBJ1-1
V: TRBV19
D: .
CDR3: CASREARMNTEAFF
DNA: TGTGCCAGCCGAGAGGCCCGGATGAACACTGAAGCTTTCTTT

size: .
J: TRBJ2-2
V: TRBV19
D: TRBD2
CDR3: CASLISTSGRISGELFF
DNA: TGTGCCAGCCTGATTTCTACTAGCGGGAGGATTTCCGGGGAGCTGTTTTTT

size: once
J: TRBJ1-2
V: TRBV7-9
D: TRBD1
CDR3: CASSSGTGGLRGYTF
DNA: TGTGCCAGCAGCTCCGGGACAGGGGGCCTAAGGGGCTACACCTTC

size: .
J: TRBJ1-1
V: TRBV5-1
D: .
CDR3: CASSLFYGGMNTEAFF
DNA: TGCGCCAGCAGCTTGTTTTATGGGGGGATGAACACTGAAGCTTTCTTT

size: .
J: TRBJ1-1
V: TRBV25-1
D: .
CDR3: CASGPVGRREAFF
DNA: TGTGCCAGCGGACCTGTGGGGAGGAGGGAAGCTTTCTTT

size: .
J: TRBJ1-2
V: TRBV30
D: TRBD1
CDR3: CAWLGGVYGYTF
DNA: TGTGCCTGGCTAGGGGGCGTCTATGGCTACACCTTC

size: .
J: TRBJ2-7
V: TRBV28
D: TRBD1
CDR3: CATLGHRGGYEQYF
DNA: TGTGCCACCCTCGGGCACAGGGGTGGCTACGAGCAGTACTTC

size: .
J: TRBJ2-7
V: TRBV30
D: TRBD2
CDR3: CAWTTPGLAYSYEQYF
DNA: TGTGCCTGGACAACTCCCGGACTAGCGTACTCCTACGAGCAGTACTTC

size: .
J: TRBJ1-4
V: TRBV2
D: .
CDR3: CASLKEGTGNEKLFF
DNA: TGTGCCAGCCTAAAGGAGGGGACGGGTAATGAAAAACTGTTTTTT

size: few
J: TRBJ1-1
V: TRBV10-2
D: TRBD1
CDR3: CASSLRGRRTEAFF
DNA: TGCGCCAGCAGCCTCAGGGGGCGGCGGACTGAAGCTTTCTTT

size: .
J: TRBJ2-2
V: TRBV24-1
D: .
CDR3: CATSYTGELFF
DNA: TGTGCCACCTCATACACCGGGGAGCTGTTTTTT

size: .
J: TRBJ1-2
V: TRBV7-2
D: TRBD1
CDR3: CASSFGTEYGYTF
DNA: TGTGCCAGCAGCTTCGGGACAGAATATGGCTACACCTTC

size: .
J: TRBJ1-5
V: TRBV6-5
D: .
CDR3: CASSTRGVNNQPQHF
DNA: TGTGCCAGCAGTACACGGGGGGTAAACAATCAGCCCCAGCATTTT

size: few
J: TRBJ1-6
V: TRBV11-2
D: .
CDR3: CASSRTLNNSPLHF
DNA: TGTGCCAGCAGCCGGACACTTAATAATTCACCCCTCCACTTT

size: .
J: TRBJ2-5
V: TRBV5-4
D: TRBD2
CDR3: CASSLKSGGQETQYF
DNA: TGTGCCAGCAGCTTGAAGAGCGGGGGCCAAGAGACCCAGTACTTC

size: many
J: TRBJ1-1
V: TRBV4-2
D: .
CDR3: CASSQVREDSMNTEAFF
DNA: TGTGCCAGCAGCCAAGTTCGGGAGGACAGCATGAACACTGAAGCTTTCTTT

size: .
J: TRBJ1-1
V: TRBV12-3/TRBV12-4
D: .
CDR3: CASSAGRGTEAFF
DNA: TGTGCCAGCAGTGCTGGCAGGGGCACTGAAGCTTTCTTT

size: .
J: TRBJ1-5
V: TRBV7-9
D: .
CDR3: CASSSPGTHQPQHF
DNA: TGTGCCAGCAGCTCACCCGGGACACATCAGCCCCAGCATTTT

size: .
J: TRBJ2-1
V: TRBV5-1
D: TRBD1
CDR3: CASSLAGTGENEQFF
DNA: TGCGCCAGCAGCTTGGCTGGGACAGGGGAAAATGAGCAGTTCTTC

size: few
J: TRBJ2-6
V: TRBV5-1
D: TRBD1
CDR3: CASSLGDSSGANVLTF
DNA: TGCGCCAGCAGCTTGGGGGACAGCTCTGGGGCCAACGTCCTGACTTTC

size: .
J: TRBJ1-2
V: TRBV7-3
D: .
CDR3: CASSLNSQGHGYTF
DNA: TGTGCCAGCAGCTTAAACTCCCAGGGTCATGGCTACACCTTC

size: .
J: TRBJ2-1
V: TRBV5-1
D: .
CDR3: CASSLTSQLYNEQFF
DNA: TGCGCCAGCAGCTTGACCAGCCAACTATACAATGAGCAGTTCTTC

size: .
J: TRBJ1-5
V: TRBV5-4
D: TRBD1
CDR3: CASSLGGSSNQPQHF
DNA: TGTGCCAGCAGCTTAGGGGGCTCAAGCAATCAGCCCCAGCATTTT

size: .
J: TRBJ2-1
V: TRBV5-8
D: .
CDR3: CASSLDLLVSEQFF
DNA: TGTGCCAGCAGCTTGGATCTCCTAGTGTCTGAGCAGTTCTTC

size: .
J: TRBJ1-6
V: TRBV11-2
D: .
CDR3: CASSLTVYNSPLHF
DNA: TGTGCCAGCAGCCTGACAGTCTATAATTCACCCCTCCACTTT

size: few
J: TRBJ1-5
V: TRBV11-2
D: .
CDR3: CASSLDGVGGRNQPQHF
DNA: TGTGCCAGCAGCTTAGATGGGGTCGGGGGACGTAATCAGCCCCAGCATTTT